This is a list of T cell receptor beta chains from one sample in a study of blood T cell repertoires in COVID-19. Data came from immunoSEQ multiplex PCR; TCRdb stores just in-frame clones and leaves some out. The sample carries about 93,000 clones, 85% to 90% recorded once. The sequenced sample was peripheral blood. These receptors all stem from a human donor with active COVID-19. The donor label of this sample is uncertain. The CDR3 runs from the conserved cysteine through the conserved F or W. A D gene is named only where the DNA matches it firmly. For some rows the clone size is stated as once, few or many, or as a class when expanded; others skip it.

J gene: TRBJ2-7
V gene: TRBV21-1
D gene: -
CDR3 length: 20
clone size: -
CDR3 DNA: TGTGCCAGCAGCAAAGAGAGTGGGGGAGGGGACAGGGGCCTCACCTACGAGCAGTACTTC
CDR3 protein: CASSKESGGGDRGLTYEQYF

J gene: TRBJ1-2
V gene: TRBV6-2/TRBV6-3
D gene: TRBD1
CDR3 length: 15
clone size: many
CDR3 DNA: TGTGCCAGCAGTTCCTTGGACAGGGGGCTTAATGGCTACACCTTC
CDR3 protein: CASSSLDRGLNGYTF

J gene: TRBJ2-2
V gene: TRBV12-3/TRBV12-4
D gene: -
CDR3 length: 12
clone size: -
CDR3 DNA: TGTGCCAGCAGTTGGGGGGTCGGGGAGCTGTTTTTT
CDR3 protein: CASSWGVGELFF

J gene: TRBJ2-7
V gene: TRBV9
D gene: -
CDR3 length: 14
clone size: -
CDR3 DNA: TGTGCCAGCAGCGTGGCCGCCGACAGCTACGAGCAGTACTTC
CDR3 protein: CASSVAADSYEQYF

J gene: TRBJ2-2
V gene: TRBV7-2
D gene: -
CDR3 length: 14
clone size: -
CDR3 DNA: TGTGCCAGCAGCCCATCGGGACTTGCTGGGGAGCTGTTTTTT
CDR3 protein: CASSPSGLAGELFF

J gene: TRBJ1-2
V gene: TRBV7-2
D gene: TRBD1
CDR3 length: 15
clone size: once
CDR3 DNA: TGTGCCAGCAGCTATAAAAGAGGACAGGGGGAAGGCTACACCTTC
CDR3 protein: CASSYKRGQGEGYTF

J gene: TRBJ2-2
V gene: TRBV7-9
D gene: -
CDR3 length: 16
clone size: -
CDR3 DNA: TGTGCCAGCAGCCCTCAGGGGCGAGTTGGCACCGGGGAGCTGTTTTTT
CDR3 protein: CASSPQGRVGTGELFF

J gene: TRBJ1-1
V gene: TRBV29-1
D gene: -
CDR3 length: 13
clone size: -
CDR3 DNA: TGCAGCGTTTTCGCGAGTATAAACACTGAAGCTTTCTTT
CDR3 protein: CSVFASINTEAFF

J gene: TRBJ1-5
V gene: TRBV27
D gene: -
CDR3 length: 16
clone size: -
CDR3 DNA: TGTGCCAGCAGTTTATCTACAGACGGTAGCAATCAGCCCCAGCATTTT
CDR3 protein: CASSLSTDGSNQPQHF

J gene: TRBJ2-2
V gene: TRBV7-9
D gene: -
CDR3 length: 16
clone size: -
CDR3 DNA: TGTGCCAGCAGCCCCCTAGGTCGCGGGTTCACCGGGGAGCTGTTTTTT
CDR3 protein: CASSPLGRGFTGELFF

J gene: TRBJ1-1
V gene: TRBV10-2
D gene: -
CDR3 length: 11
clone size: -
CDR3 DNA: TGCGCCAGCACTCAGGGGACTGAAGCTTTCTTT
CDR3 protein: CASTQGTEAFF

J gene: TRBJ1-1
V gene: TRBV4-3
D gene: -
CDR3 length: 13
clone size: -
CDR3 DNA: TGCGCCAGCAGCCAAGATACAGCTGCTGAAGCTTTCTTT
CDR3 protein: CASSQDTAAEAFF

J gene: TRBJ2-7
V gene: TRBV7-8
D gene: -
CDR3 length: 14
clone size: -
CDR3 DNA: TGTGCCAGCAGCTTAGATTTTGGAGTGAGGGAGCAGTACTTC
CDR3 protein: CASSLDFGVREQYF

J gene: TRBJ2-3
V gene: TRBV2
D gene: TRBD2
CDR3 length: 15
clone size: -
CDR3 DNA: TGTGCCAGCAGGATTAGCGGGGGGGCAACAGATACGCAGTATTTT
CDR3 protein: CASRISGGATDTQYF

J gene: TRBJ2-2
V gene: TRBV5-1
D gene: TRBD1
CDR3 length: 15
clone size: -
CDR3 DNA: TGCGCCAGCAGCTTGTTGGGACAGGGCACCGGGGAGCTGTTTTTT
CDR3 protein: CASSLLGQGTGELFF

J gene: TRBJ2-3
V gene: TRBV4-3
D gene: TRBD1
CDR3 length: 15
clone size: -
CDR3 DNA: TGCGCCAGCAGCCCCGGGACAGGGCCCACAGATACGCAGTATTTT
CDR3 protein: CASSPGTGPTDTQYF

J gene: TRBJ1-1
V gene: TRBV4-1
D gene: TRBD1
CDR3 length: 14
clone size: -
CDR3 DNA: TGCGCCAGCAGCCCCAACAGGGGGCTAACTGAAGCTTTCTTT
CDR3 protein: CASSPNRGLTEAFF

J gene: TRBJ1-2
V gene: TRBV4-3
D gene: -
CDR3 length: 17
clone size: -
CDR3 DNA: TGCGCCAGCAGCCAAGAGGAGGGGTCAGCCACTAACTATGGCTACACCTTC
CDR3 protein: CASSQEEGSATNYGYTF

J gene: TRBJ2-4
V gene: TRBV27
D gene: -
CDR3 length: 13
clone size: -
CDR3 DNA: TGTGCCAGCCGTAGAGAAGGCGGTAACATTCAGTACTTC
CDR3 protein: CASRREGGNIQYF

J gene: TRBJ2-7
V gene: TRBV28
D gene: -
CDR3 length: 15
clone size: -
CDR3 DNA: TGTGCCAGCAGCACCAGGCATCGCACGACCTACGAGCAGTACTTC
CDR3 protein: CASSTRHRTTYEQYF

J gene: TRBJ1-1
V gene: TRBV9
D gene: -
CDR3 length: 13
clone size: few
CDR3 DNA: TGTGCCAGCAGCGGCAGTGGCCCCAACTATGCTTTCTTT
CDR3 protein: CASSGSGPNYAFF

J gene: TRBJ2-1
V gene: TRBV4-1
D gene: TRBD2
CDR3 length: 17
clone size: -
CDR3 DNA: TGCGCCAGCAGCCAAGTTAGGACTAGCGGTTCCTACAATGAGCAGTTCTTC
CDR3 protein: CASSQVRTSGSYNEQFF

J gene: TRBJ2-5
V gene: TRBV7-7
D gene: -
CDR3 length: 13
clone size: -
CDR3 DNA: TGTGCCAGCAGCTCAAAAAACGAGGAGACCCAGTACTTC
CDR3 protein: CASSSKNEETQYF

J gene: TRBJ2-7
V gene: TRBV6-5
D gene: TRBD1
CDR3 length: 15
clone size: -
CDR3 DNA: TGTGCCAGCAGTTACTCGAGGGACAGTTCCCACGAGCAGTACTTC
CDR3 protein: CASSYSRDSSHEQYF

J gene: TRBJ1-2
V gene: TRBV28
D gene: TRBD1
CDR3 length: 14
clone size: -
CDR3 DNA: TGTGCCAGCAGTTTAAGGGGGCTAAGAGATGGCTACACCTTC
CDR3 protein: CASSLRGLRDGYTF

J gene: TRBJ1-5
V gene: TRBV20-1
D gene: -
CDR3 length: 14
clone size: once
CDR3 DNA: TGCAGTGCTAGTAGGGGGACGGGCAATCAGCCCCAGCATTTT
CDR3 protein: CSASRGTGNQPQHF

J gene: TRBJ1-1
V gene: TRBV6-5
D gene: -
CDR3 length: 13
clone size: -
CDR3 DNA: TGTGCCAGCAGTTCTGACATGAACACTGAAGCTTTCTTT
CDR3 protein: CASSSDMNTEAFF

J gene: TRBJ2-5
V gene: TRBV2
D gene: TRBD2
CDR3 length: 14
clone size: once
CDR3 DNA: TGTGCCAGCAGCGCCGGACTAGCGGGAAAGACCCAGTACTTC
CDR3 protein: CASSAGLAGKTQYF

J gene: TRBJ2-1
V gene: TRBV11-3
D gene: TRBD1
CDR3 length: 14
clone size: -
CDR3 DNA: TGTGCCAGCAGCTTGACAGGGACCCAGGGTGAGCAGTTCTTC
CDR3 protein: CASSLTGTQGEQFF

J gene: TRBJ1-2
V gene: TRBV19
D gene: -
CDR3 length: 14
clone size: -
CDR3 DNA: TGTGCCAGTAGTATTGAGTCAGCGAACTATGGCTACACCTTC
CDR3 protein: CASSIESANYGYTF

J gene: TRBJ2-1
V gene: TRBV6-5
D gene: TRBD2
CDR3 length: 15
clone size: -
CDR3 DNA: TGTGCCAGCAGTATGACTAGCGGGGCCTACAATGAGCAGTTCTTC
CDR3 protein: CASSMTSGAYNEQFF

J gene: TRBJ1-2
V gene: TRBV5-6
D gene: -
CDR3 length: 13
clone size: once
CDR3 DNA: TGTGCCAGCAGCTTGGCCGGGACTTCGGGCTACACCTTC
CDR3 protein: CASSLAGTSGYTF

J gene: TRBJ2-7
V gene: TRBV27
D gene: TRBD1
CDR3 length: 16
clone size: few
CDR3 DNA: TGTGCCAGCAGTTTAACGGGACAGGACCCTCTACACGAGCAGTACTTC
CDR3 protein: CASSLTGQDPLHEQYF

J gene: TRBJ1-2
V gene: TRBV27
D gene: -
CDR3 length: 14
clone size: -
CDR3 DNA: TGTGCCAGCAGTTTGGGGGTGGGGGGCTATGGCTACACCTTC
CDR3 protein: CASSLGVGGYGYTF

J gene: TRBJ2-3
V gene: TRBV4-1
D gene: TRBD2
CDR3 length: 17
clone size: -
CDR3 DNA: TGCGCCAGCAGCCAAGTAAGAAGCGGGGGGGCGGGAGATACGCAGTATTTT
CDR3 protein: CASSQVRSGGAGDTQYF

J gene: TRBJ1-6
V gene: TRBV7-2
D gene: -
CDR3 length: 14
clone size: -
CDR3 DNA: TGTGCCAGCAGCTTCCAGGGTTCTAATTCACCCCTCCACTTT
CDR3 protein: CASSFQGSNSPLHF

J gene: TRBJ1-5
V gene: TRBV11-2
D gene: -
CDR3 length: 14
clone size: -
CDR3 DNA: TGTGCCAGCAGCTTAGGTGCGGGACGACAGCCCCAGCATTTT
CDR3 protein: CASSLGAGRQPQHF

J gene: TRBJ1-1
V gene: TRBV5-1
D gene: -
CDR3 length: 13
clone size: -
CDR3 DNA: TGCGCCAGCAGCTTGGGGGGGCGAACTGAAGCTTTCTTT
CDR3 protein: CASSLGGRTEAFF

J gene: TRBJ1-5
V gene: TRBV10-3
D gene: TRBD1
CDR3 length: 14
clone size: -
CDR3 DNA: TGTGCCATCAGTGACACAGGGGACAATCAGCCCCAGCATTTT
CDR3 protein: CAISDTGDNQPQHF

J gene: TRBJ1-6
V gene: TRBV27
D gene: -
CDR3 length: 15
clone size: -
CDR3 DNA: TGTGCCAGCAGCCCAAGGACAACCTATAATTCACCCCTCCACTTT
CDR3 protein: CASSPRTTYNSPLHF

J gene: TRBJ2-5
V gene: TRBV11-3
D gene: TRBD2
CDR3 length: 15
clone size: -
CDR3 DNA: TGTGCCAGCAGCCTGCGGACTAGCGGGGGTGAGACCCAGTACTTC
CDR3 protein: CASSLRTSGGETQYF

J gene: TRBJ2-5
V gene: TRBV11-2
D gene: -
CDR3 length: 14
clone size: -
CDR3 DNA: TGTGCCAGCAGCACCAGGGGTTCAGGGGAGACCCAGTACTTC
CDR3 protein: CASSTRGSGETQYF

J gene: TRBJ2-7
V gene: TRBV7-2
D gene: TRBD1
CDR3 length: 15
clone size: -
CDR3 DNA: TGTGCCAGCAGCTTACAGGGACAGGGTTACTACGAGCAGTACTTC
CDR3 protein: CASSLQGQGYYEQYF

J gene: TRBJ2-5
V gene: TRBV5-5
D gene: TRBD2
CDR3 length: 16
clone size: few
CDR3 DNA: TGTGCCAGCAGCTTGGGTCTGCGGGGGGGATTAAAGACCCAGTACTTC
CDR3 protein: CASSLGLRGGLKTQYF

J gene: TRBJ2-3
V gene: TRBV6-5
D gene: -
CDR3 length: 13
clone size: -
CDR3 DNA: TGTGCCAGCAGTCCCCAGGGAACAGATACGCAGTATTTT
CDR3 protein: CASSPQGTDTQYF

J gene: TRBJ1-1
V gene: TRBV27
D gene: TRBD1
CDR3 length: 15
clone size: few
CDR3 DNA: TGTGCCAGCACCAAAGGGACAGGGGGCGTTTCGTCTTTTTTCTTT
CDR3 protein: CASTKGTGGVSSFFF

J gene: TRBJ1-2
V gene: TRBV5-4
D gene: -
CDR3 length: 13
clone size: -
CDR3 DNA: TGTGCCAGCAGCTTGGACAGGAACCATGGCTACACCTTC
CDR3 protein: CASSLDRNHGYTF

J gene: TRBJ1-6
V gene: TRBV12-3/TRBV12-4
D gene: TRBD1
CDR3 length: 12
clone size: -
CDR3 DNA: TGTGCCGAGGGACAGGGTAATTCACCCCTCCACTTT
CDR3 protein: CAEGQGNSPLHF

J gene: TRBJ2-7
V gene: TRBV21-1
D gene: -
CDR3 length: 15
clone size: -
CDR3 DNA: TGTGCCAGCAGCAAAGCGACATCCACCTCCTACGAGCAGTACTTC
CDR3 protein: CASSKATSTSYEQYF

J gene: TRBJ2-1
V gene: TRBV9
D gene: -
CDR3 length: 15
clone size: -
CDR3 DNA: TGTGCCAGCAGCGTAGTTTCGCAGGGTAACAATGAGCAGTTCTTC
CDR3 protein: CASSVVSQGNNEQFF

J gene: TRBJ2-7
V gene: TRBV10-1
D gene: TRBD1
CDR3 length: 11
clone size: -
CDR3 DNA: TGCGCGGACAGGGGGCCTGAGGAGCAGTACTTC
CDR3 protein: CADRGPEEQYF

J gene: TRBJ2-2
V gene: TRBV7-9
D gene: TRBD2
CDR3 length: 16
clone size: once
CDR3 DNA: TGTGCCAGCAGCTTAGAGGCGCGGGGGTTGACCGGGGAGCTGTTTTTT
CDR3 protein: CASSLEARGLTGELFF

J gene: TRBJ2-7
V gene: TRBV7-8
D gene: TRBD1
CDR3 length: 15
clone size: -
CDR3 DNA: TGTGCCAGCAGCCACCGGGACAGGGGGTCGTACGAGCAGTACTTC
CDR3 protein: CASSHRDRGSYEQYF

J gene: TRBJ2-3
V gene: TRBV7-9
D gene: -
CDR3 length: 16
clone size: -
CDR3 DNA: TGTGCCAGCAGGGTGGTCGCGGGGGCGTTCACAGATACGCAGTATTTT
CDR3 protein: CASRVVAGAFTDTQYF

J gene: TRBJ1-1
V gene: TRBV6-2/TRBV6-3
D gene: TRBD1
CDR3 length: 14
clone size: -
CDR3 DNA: TGTGCCAGCAGCCCGACAGGGGGCAACACTGAAGCTTTCTTT
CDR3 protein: CASSPTGGNTEAFF

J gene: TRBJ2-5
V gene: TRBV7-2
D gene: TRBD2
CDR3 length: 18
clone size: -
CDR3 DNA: TGTGCCAGCAGCCTAGGACTATGGGGGGGGGTTGATCGAGAGACCCAGTACTTC
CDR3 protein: CASSLGLWGGVDRETQYF

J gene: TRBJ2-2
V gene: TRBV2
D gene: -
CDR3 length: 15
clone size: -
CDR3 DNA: TGTGCCAGCAGTGAAAGCTTACGTAGTTTAGGGGAGCTGTTTTTT
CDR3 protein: CASSESLRSLGELFF

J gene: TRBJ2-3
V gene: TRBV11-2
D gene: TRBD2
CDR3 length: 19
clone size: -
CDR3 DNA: TGTGCCAGCAGCTACTATTCGACTAGCGGGGGCCCTAGCACAGATACGCAGTATTTT
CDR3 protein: CASSYYSTSGGPSTDTQYF

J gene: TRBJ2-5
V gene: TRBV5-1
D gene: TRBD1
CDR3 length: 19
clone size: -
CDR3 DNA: TGCGCCAGCAGCCCTGGGACAGGGCAATTCGCGGGGGCCCACGAGACCCAGTACTTC
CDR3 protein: CASSPGTGQFAGAHETQYF

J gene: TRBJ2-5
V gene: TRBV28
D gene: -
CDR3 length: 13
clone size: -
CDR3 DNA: TGTGCCACCACAGGGACTATGTGGGAGACCCAGTACTTC
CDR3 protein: CATTGTMWETQYF